Sequencing of this T cell receptor beta chain was carried out in a study of blood T cell repertoires in COVID-19. Study as a whole: T cells, B-cell-depleted T cells, or PBMCs provided the cDNA or gDNA that served as material.

Trimming cost V 0 bases and J 9 bases; bases outside gene matches: 5. The CDR3 spans 15 residues. Germline V gene data show CDR1 as SGHTA and CDR2 as FQGNSA. Participant age was roughly 18 to 100 years, and participants resided in fewer than 25 US areas. In assigning cohorts, the study relied on participant-reported clinical history. The assay was immunoSEQ multiplex PCR, and TCRdb's table has in-frame clones only and misses some. This sample yields fewer than 200,000 clones, of which about 80% are seen a single time; 10% to 15% belongs to the top ten. The sequencing input was PBMCs or T cells enriched from blood (not recorded which). This receptor was taken from a man aged 50 to 59 who had recovered from COVID-19. The chain recombines TRBV7-2 with TRBJ1-6; TRBD1 matches 7 bases. The chain's CDR3 is CASSLATGSRSPLHF. CDR3 sequence (DNA): TGTGCCAGCAGCTTAGCGACAGGGTCGCGTTCACCCCTCCACTTT.